This record covers a single TCR beta chain. This sample was included in a study of blood T cell repertoires in COVID-19. Study-level information: COVID-19 samples, acute and convalescent, were from the United States, Italy and Spain.

Trimming cost V 5 bases and J 10 bases; bases outside gene matches: 16. The germline V gene encodes CDR1 KGHSH and CDR2 LQKENI. The CDR3 totals 17 residues. As originally analysed: Estimation of nucleated cell counts relied on the amplification of reference gene primers. Clones were sequenced by immunoSEQ multiplex PCR, and TCRdb holds only the in-frame ones, with some missing. V, J and clone size are taken as reported in that table, and D and trimming were inferred from the DNA itself. Here the sample spans around 30,000 clones, around 80% being singletons. The chain combines TRBV18 with TRBJ1-6, with 8 bases identical to TRBD1. Input material: peripheral blood. This TCR derives from a man at least 80 years old with active or convalescent COVID-19. The CDR3 loop is CASSKGNPGQEGSPLHF. The CDR3 coding sequence is TGTGCCAGCTCAAAAGGAAACCCGGGACAGGAGGGCTCACCCCTCCACTTT.